This T cell receptor (beta chain) was recovered during a study of OX40 agonist ivuxolimab in advanced cancers. Across the study: The study treated patients with ivuxolimab, an agonistic anti-OX40 (CD134) antibody.

Profiling relied on immunoSEQ multiplex PCR, and the TCRdb table lists in-frame clones only, not all of them. The data hold 95,000 to 150,000 clones, with around 93% observed a single time. Study conclusions and caveats: The antigens recognized by the expanded peripheral T cells, that is their antigen specificity, were not determined.

As for this clone: Its antigen is still unknown.

The CDR3 is made up of 14 amino acids. Germline V CDR1 and CDR2: KGHSH, LQKENI. V shed 2 bases, J shed 7 bases, and the junction held 8 bases outside the gene matches. The TCR originated in an adult with an advanced solid tumor such as melanoma, head and neck, liver or kidney cancer. This chain joins TRBV18 and TRBJ2-7, with 7 bases matching TRBD1. This material consisted of CD4+ or CD8+ T cells sorted from blood, taken in a trial of the OX40 agonist ivuxolimab. The CDR3 bases are TGTGCCAGCTCACCAAGGGGGCAATTCTGGGAGCAGTACTTC. This translates into CASSPRGQFWEQYF.